This TCR beta chain was recorded in a study of siplizumab effects on memory and regulatory T cells. Broader study findings: There were only a minor fraction of alloreactive clones that mapped to unstimulated subsets. Naive T cells appeared more diverse than memory cells and seemed to be major alloresponse contributors. Proliferating Tregs' suppressive function in siplizumab cultures went unconfirmed.

The CDR3 has 16 residues. From germline, CDR1 is LNHDA and CDR2 SQIVND (reference sequence). Trimming cost V 1 base and J 1 base, with 11 bases left between them. This clone was observed a single time. Its antigen is not known. Produced via immunoSEQ multiplex PCR; TCRdb's table is partial and in-frame only. The sample shows over 100,000 clones, approximately 92% of them seen only once. Sequenced: non-Treg CD4+ T cells sorted from blood. The rearrangement links TRBV19 to TRBJ1-5; D gene uncertain. The clonotype was recovered from a human donor in good health. DNA for the CDR3: TGTGCCAGTAGTATAGGGACGGGGAACAGCAATCAGCCCCAGCATTTT. Amino acid sequence: CASSIGTGNSNQPQHF.